The T cell receptor beta chain under discussion was sequenced for a study of OX40 agonist ivuxolimab in advanced cancers. Broader study findings: Among the least clonally expanded were partial responders at 0.1-3.0 mg/kg.

The protocol was immunoSEQ multiplex PCR, while the TCRdb copy is restricted to in-frame clones and leaves out a portion. The top ten hold under 0.85% of the sample, which has 50,000 to 65,000 clones, roughly 85% seen once. On this clone: Its antigen is currently unknown.

This receptor was identified in an adult with an advanced solid tumor such as melanoma, head and neck, liver or kidney cancer. The starting material was CD4+ or CD8+ T cells sorted from blood, obtained in a trial of the OX40 agonist ivuxolimab.

CDR3 DNA: TGCGCCAGCAGCCTAGGGACGCCCGGGGTAGATACGCAGTATTTT. Translated: CASSLGTPGVDTQYF. J is TRBJ2-3 and V is TRBV5-1; D may match TRBD1 or TRBD2 (5 bases each). CDR1 is SGHRS and CDR2 is YFSETQ in the germline V gene. Trimming stripped 4 bases from V and 5 bases from J, with 17 bases between. The CDR3 totals 15 residues.